This T cell receptor beta chain was captured in a study of blood T cell repertoires in COVID-19. Source study methods: Cell counts per sample came from amplifying reference gene primers. Sequencing was performed with immunoSEQ multiplex PCR; in TCRdb, only in-frame clones are kept and a portion is missing. That table furnishes V, J and clone size, whereas the DNA furnished D and trimming. The table has roughly 280,000 clones, about 88% seen once. Sequencing input: peripheral blood. The TCR comes from a man aged 25-45 years with active or convalescent COVID-19.

Here the CDR3 reads CAISEPGQGPDTQYF. The CDR3, as DNA: TGTGCCATCAGTGAGCCGGGACAGGGCCCAGATACGCAGTATTTT. The rearrangement links TRBV10-3 to TRBJ2-3; 9 bases are a match to TRBD1. The CDR3 totals 15 residues. CDR1 and CDR2 (germline): ENHRY, SYGVKD. V shed 2 bases and J 4 bases; nucleotides not matched to a gene: 4.